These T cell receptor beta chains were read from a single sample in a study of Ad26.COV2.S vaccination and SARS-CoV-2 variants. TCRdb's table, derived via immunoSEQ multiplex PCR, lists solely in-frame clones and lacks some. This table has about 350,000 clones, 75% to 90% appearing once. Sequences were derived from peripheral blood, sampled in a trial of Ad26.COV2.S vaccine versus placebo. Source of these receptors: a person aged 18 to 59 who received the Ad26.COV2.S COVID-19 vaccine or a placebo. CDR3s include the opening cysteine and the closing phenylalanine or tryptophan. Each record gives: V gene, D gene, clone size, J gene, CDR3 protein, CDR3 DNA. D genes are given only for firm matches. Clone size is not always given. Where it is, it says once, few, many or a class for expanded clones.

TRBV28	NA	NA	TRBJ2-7	CASSRPGGPPSYEQYF	TGTGCCAGCAGTCGGCCTGGGGGGCCCCCGTCCTACGAGCAGTACTTC
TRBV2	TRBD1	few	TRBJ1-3	CASSGQGDTIYF	TGTGCCAGCAGTGGACAGGGGGACACCATATATTTT
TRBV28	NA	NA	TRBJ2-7	CASSFTGHKTYEQYF	TGTGCCAGCAGTTTTACAGGGCACAAGACCTACGAGCAGTACTTC
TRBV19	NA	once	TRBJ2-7	CASSIEGRAYEQYF	TGTGCCAGTAGTATCGAAGGGCGAGCCTACGAGCAGTACTTC
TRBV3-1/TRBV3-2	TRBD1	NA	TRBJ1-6	CASSRNTGAGYSPLHF	TGTGCCAGCAGTCGAAACACAGGGGCGGGTTATTCACCCCTCCACTTT
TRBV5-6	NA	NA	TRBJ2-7	CASSLGEYEQYF	TGTGCCAGCAGCTTGGGAGAGTACGAGCAGTACTTC
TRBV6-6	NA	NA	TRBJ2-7	CASSYVDHSYEQYF	TGTGCCAGCAGTTACGTAGACCACTCCTACGAGCAGTACTTC
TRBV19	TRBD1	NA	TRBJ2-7	CASSIPDRAYEQYF	TGTGCCAGTAGTATTCCCGACAGGGCCTACGAGCAGTACTTC
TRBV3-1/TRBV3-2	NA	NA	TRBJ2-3	CASSHTISKNTDTQYF	TGTGCCAGCAGCCACACGATATCAAAGAACACAGATACGCAGTATTTT
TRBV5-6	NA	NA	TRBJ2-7	CASSPGQISYEQYF	TGTGCCAGCAGCCCTGGACAGATCTCCTACGAGCAGTACTTC
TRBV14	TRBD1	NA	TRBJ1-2	CASSQETGGGYTF	TGTGCCAGCAGCCAAGAAACAGGGGGCGGCTACACCTTC
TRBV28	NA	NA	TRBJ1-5	CASSLSNWRLGDQPQHF	TGTGCCAGCAGTTTATCCAATTGGAGGCTCGGCGATCAGCCCCAGCATTTT
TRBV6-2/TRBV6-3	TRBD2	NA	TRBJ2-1	CASSSSPSGTYNEQFF	TGTGCCAGCAGCTCCTCCCCCAGCGGGACCTACAATGAGCAGTTCTTC
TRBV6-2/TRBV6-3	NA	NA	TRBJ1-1	CASSWTEAYTEAFF	TGTGCCAGCAGTTGGACAGAAGCGTACACTGAAGCTTTCTTT
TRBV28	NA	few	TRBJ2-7	CASSKTGYEQYF	TGTGCCAGCAGCAAGACAGGCTACGAGCAGTACTTC
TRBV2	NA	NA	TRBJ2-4	CASSPDVTLAKNIQYF	TGTGCCAGCAGTCCGGACGTGACCCTAGCCAAAAACATTCAGTACTTC
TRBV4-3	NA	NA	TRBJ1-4	CASSQEAVPEKLFF	TGCGCCAGCAGCCAAGAGGCAGTCCCCGAAAAACTGTTTTTT
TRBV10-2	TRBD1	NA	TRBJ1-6	CASSGVGQDHNSPLHF	TGCGCCAGCAGTGGGGTTGGACAGGACCATAATTCACCCCTCCACTTT
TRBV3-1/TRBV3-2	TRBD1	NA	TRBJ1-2	CASSPRDRFNYGYTF	TGTGCCAGCAGCCCGAGGGACAGATTCAACTATGGCTACACCTTC
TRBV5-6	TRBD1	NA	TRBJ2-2	CASSSGQGDTGELFF	TGTGCCAGCAGCTCCGGACAGGGGGACACCGGGGAGCTGTTTTTT
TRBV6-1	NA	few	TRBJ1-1	CASSDATMNTEAFF	TGTGCCAGCAGTGACGCCACCATGAACACTGAAGCTTTCTTT
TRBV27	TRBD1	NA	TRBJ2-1	CASNVGQGASNEQFF	TGTGCCAGCAACGTCGGACAGGGGGCGAGTAATGAGCAGTTCTTC
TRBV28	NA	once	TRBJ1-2	CASSQRAGYTF	TGTGCCAGCAGCCAAAGAGCGGGCTACACCTTC
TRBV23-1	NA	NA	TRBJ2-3	CASSQSGAPGGRSGVEDTQYF	TGCGCCAGCAGTCAATCGGGGGCACCGGGAGGCAGATCGGGAGTGGAAGATACGCAGTATTTT
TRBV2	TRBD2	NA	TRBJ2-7	CASSSLADSYEQYF	TGTGCCAGCAGTTCACTAGCGGACTCCTACGAGCAGTACTTC
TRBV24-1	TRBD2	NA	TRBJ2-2	CATSDLSSGLNTGELFF	TGTGCCACCAGTGATTTGTCTAGCGGATTGAACACCGGGGAGCTGTTTTTT
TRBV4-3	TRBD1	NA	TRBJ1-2	CASSQDLGGAYGYTF	TGCGCCAGCAGCCAAGATCTAGGGGGCGCCTATGGCTACACCTTC
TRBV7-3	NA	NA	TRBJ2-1	CASSLTGTENEQFF	TGTGCCAGCAGCTTAACAGGAACGGAGAATGAGCAGTTCTTC
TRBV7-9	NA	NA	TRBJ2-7	CASSLRQEPYEQYF	TGTGCCAGCAGCCTTCGACAGGAACCCTACGAGCAGTACTTC
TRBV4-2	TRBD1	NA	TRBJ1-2	CASSQDRLTGGVYGYTF	TGTGCCAGCAGCCAAGATCGATTGACAGGGGGCGTCTATGGCTACACCTTC
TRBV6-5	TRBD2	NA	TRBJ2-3	CASSPSGGGRNTQYF	TGTGCCAGCAGCCCAAGCGGGGGCGGCAGGAATACGCAGTATTTT
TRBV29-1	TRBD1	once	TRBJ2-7	CSVLDRGAEEQYF	TGCAGCGTTTTGGACAGGGGAGCGGAAGAGCAGTACTTC
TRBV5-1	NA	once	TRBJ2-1	CASRTTPSSYNEQFF	TGCGCCAGCAGGACGACACCTAGCTCCTACAATGAGCAGTTCTTC
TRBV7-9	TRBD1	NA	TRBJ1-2	CASSRNEQGGGYTF	TGTGCCAGCAGCCGAAACGAACAGGGGGGTGGCTACACCTTC
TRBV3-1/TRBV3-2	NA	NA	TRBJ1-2	CASSQVGDGYTF	TGTGCCAGCAGCCAAGTGGGAGATGGCTACACCTTC
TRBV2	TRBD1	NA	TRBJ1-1	CASSRKLQGALMNTEAFF	TGTGCCAGCAGCCGGAAGTTACAGGGGGCACTGATGAACACTGAAGCTTTCTTT
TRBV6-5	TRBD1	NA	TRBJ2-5	CASSYWDRGETQYF	TGTGCCAGCAGTTACTGGGACAGGGGAGAGACCCAGTACTTC
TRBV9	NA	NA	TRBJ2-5	CASSATMQETQYF	TGTGCCAGCAGCGCTACCATGCAAGAGACCCAGTACTTC
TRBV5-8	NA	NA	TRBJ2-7	CASSLVGGGLNYEQYF	TGTGCCAGCAGCTTGGTGGGGGGTGGACTGAACTACGAGCAGTACTTC
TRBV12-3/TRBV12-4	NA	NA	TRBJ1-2	CASRGGSQGYTF	TGTGCCAGCAGGGGCGGCTCCCAGGGCTACACCTTC
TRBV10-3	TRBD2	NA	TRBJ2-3	CAISEAGGFSGTDTQYF	TGTGCCATCAGTGAAGCGGGGGGTTTTTCCGGCACAGATACGCAGTATTTT
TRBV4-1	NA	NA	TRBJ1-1	CASSQVGQGSTEAFF	TGCGCCAGCAGCCAAGTGGGCCAGGGGAGCACTGAAGCTTTCTTT
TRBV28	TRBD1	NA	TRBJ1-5	CASSPISGTANQPQHF	TGTGCCAGCAGTCCCATATCCGGGACAGCTAATCAGCCCCAGCATTTT
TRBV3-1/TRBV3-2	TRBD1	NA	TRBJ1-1	CASSQDIRTGGTEAFF	TGTGCCAGCAGCCAAGACATTAGGACAGGGGGTACTGAAGCTTTCTTT
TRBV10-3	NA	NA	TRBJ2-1	CAISPTGAYNEQFF	TGTGCCATCAGCCCGACTGGGGCCTACAATGAGCAGTTCTTC
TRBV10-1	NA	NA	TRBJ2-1	CASSVETFSTNEQFF	TGCGCCAGCAGTGTTGAAACTTTCTCAACCAATGAGCAGTTCTTC